A single T cell receptor beta chain is shown here with its context. What it binds is not known. This record comes from a study of cytomegalovirus exposure and HLA in healthy donors. The germline V gene has CDR1 SGHVS and CDR2 FQNEAQ. Trimming removed 1 base from V and 8 bases from J, with 5 bases in between. This CDR3 comprises 12 residues. PCR primers comprised 60 Vbeta and 13 Jbeta primers. Clones were sequenced by immunoSEQ multiplex PCR, and TCRdb holds only the in-frame ones, with some missing. Counted here are 210,000 or so clones, approximately 88% occurring once; the ten biggest clones make up roughly 0.75%. General observations from the study: The classifier reportedly diagnosed cytomegalovirus status with high specificity and sensitivity. Sequencing had likely introduced a cluster of highly shared sequence variants as an artifact.

V and J are TRBV7-8 and TRBJ1-4; D gene unclear. This receptor was taken from a boy aged 2-9 years in good health and CMV-seronegative. The sample comprised PBMCs. The CDR3 reads CASSLDGEKLFF. Here the CDR3 DNA reads TGTGCCAGCAGCTTAGACGGGGAAAAACTGTTTTTT.